The present T cell receptor (beta chain) was sequenced within a study of blood T cell repertoires in COVID-19. Whole-study context: The samples span acute and convalescent COVID-19 from the United States, Italy and Spain. From T cells, B-cell-depleted T cells, or PBMCs came the material, which was cDNA or gDNA.

In the study's own analysis: Nucleated cell counts were estimated from reference gene primer amplification. Only in-frame clones appear in the TCRdb table, and some are missing; sequencing was by immunoSEQ multiplex PCR. Clonal size and the V and J genes are those of that table, whereas D and trimming came from the DNA. The sample has about 48,000 clones, more than 75% seen once. Losses at the gene ends were 6 bases for V and 6 bases for J; bases not matched to a gene: 3. The V gene's germline CDR1 is MNHEY and CDR2 SVGAGI. CDR3 length: 12 residues. Sequencing was done on a sample of peripheral blood. This chain links TRBV6-5 with TRBJ1-1, with 8 bases identical to TRBD1. The clonotype originates from an older woman with acute or convalescent COVID-19. In DNA, the CDR3 is TGTGCCAGCAGCTCACAGGGGGCTGAAGCTTTCTTT. Translated, it gives CASSSQGAEAFF.